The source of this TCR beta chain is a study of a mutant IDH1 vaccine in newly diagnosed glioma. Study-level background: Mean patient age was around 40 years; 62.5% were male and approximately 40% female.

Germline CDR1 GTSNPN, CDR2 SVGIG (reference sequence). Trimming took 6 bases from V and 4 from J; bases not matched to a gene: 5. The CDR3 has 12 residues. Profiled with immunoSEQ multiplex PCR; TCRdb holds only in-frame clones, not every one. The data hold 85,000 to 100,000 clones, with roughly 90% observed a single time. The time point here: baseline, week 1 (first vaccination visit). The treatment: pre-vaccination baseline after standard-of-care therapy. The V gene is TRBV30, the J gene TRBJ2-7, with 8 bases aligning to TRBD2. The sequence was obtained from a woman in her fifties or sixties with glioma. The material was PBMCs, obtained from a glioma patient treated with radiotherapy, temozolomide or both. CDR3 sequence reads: CACQREWYEQYF. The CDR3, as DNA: TGTGCCTGCCAGCGGGAGTGGTACGAGCAGTACTTC.